This T cell receptor (beta chain) comes out of a study of T cell responses to AZD1222 COVID-19 vaccine. Study conclusions and caveats: Spike-wide coverage was observed for vaccine-associated CD4 TCRs, with dominant responses at 160-218 and 743-854. No repertoire was sampled before or during the peak T cell response, only after it.

A word on this clone: What it binds is unknown.

Trimming took 5 bases from V and 3 from J; bases not matched to a gene: 11. This CDR3 is 16 amino acids long. Germline V lookup: CDR1 MDHEN, CDR2 SYDVKM. Profiled with immunoSEQ multiplex PCR; TCRdb holds only in-frame clones, not every one. The sample lists more than 95,000 clones, 86% occurring once. V usage is TRBV28 and J usage is TRBJ2-3, with 7 bases aligning to TRBD1. The clonotype was recovered from an adult who received the MenACWY meningococcal vaccine as a control. Material: peripheral blood, obtained 28 days after the second dose of the MenACWY control vaccine. This CDR3 reads CASSQPGSRGTDTQYF. The CDR3 DNA reads as TGTGCCAGCAGTCAACCCGGAAGCAGGGGGACAGATACGCAGTATTTT.